This T cell receptor (beta chain) was recovered during a study of T cell repertoires in cytomegalovirus infection. Study-wide context: CMV infection together with matching HLA type was indicated by public TCR beta signatures. Study-level results: Clonotypes of TCR beta that were HLA-C-restricted and CMV-specific dominated the ex vivo response.

TCRdb re-derived calls from the reads in MiXCR, one entry per CDR3 protein. The sample includes 300,000 to 450,000 distinct CDR3 sequences, over 15% of them seen just once. About this clonotype: Its antigen is unidentified.

CDR1 SQVTM and CDR2 ANQGSEA come from the germline V gene. The CDR3 length is 12 residues. V lost 5 bases and J lost 7; bases outside the gene matches: 5. Material for sequencing was PBMCs. V and J are TRBV29-1 and TRBJ2-7; 10 bases map to TRBD1. This receptor was taken from a human donor in good health (CMV status not recorded). Some clones in this sample may be carry-over from other donors' samples. CDR3 region: CSVWTGGDEQYF. In DNA form, the CDR3 reads TGCAGCGTTTGGACAGGGGGTGATGAGCAGTACTTC.